In this sample, the clone carrying this T cell receptor (beta chain) turned up many times. Antigen unknown. This specimen belongs to a study of human T cells and chemical hapten exposure. Germline V gene data show CDR1 as SGHAT and CDR2 as FQNNGV. This CDR3 has 12 amino acids. Trimming removed 1 base from V and 4 bases from J, with 3 bases in between. Study-wide results and caveats: There was alopecia in the donors, so their immune response may differ from that of healthy people.

The time point is: pre-sensitization, week 0. Treatment of the sample: therapeutic diphenylcyclopropenone sensitization with weekly scalp DPC. Patients had alopecia, were aged 18 to 70, and were not pregnant. TCRdb fed the RACE reads into MiXCR, producing one record per CDR3 protein. The table has 350,000 to 400,000 distinct CDR3 sequences, 5% to 6.5% seen once; the top ten hold around 2.6%. The sequences come from whole blood, collected in connection with sensitization to the hapten diphenylcyclopropenone (DPC). The source is a woman aged 45-59 years with alopecia areata. Some clones in this sample may be carry-over from other donors' samples. The chain employs TRBV11-2 and TRBJ2-3; D remains ambiguous. CDR3 sequence reads: CASSLVPDTQYF. CDR3 nucleotides: TGTGCCAGCAGCTTAGTACCAGATACGCAGTATTTT. Looking up the rest from reference TRBV11-2 and TRBJ2-3 gives the full variable domain: EAGVAQSPRYKIIEKRQSVAFWCNPISGHATLYWYQQILGQGPKLLIQFQNNGVVDDSQLPKDRFSAERLKGVDSTLKIQPAKLEDSAVYLCASSLVPDTQYFGPGTRLTVL.